This T cell receptor (beta chain) was captured by sequencing in a study of cytomegalovirus exposure and HLA in healthy donors. A multiplex PCR was run with 60 Vbeta primers and 13 Jbeta primers. Sequenced by immunoSEQ multiplex PCR; TCRdb stores in-frame clones only, minus some. The sample carries 150,000 to 200,000 clones, 60% to 85% recorded once. CDR1 is SNHLY and CDR2 is FYNNEI in the germline V gene. The CDR3 contains 15 residues. The V end lost 2 bases, the J end lost 5 bases, and 15 bases lay between the germline ends. A word on this clone: Its antigen is not identified.

Overall study findings and caveats: Three CMV-associated chains proved CMV antigen-specific in vitro.

The specimen sequenced was PBMCs. The chain combines TRBV2 with TRBJ2-5; a possible D gene is TRBD1 (6 bases). This clonotype was obtained from a woman aged 45-59 years in good health and CMV-seropositive. The CDR3 nucleotides are TGTGCCAGCAGTGAACAGGGGACCGGTTTGGAGACCCAGTACTTC. Its protein product is CASSEQGTGLETQYF. Based on the CDR3 plus reference TRBV2 and TRBJ2-5, the full variable domain is EPEVTQTPSHQVTQMGQEVILRCVPISNHLYFYWYRQILGQKVEFLVSFYNNEISEKSEIFDDQFSVERPDGSNFTLKIRSTKLEDSAMYFCASSEQGTGLETQYFGPGTRLLVL.